This note documents a single TCR beta chain sequence. Its antigen is unidentified. This table comes from immunoSEQ multiplex PCR, and its TCRdb copy is limited to in-frame clones, with some not included. The sample records tens of thousands of clones, around 96% being singletons. Germline trimming cut 3 bases from V and 8 bases from J; bases unmatched to any gene: 4. CDR3 length equals 14 residues. Germline V gene lookup returns CDR1 ENHRY and CDR2 SYGVKD. This sample is part of a study of cytomegalovirus exposure and HLA in healthy donors. Findings of the study overall: CMV antigen specificity of a few CMV-associated chains was confirmed in vitro.

The donors formed part of the roughly 120-subject validation cohort, distinct from the approximately 670-subject first cohort. The chain is built from TRBV10-3 and TRBJ2-2, with 9 positions matching TRBD1. Source material: PBMCs. This clonotype originated in a man aged 18 to 29 in good health and CMV-seropositive. The CDR3 nucleotides read TGTGCCATCAGTGAAACAGGGGGCTTGGGGGAGCTGTTTTTT. It encodes CAISETGGLGELFF.